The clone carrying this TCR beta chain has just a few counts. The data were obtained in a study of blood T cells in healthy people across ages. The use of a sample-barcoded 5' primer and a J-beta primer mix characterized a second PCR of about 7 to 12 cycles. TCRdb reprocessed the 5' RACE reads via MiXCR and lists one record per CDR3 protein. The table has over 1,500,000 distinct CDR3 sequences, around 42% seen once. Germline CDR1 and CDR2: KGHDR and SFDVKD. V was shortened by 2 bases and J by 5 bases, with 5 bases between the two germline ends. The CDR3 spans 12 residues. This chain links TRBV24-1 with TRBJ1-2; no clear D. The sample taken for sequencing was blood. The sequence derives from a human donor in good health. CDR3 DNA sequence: TGTGCCACCAGTGATTGGGGTTATGGCTACACCTTC. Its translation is CATSDWGYGYTF.